Listed below are T cell receptor beta chains from one sample, sequenced in a study of early T cells in non-severe SARS-CoV-2 infection. Each CDR3 protein gets one entry after TCRdb re-called the 5' RACE reads with MiXCR. This table holds approximately 110,000 distinct CDR3 sequences, 15% found once. Sequenced material: whole blood. The receptors derive from an adult who was a healthcare worker with PCR-confirmed SARS-CoV-2 infection or an uninfected control (not recorded which). Each CDR3 is given with its conserved first and last residue. A D gene is named only where the DNA matches it firmly. Clone size is stated in some rows and not others, as once, few, many or a class when expanded.

TRBJ2-7 | NA | NA | TRBV6-6 | TGTGCCAGCAGTTACTCACGGGAAAACGAGCAGTACTTC | CASSYSRENEQYF
TRBJ1-2 | NA | NA | TRBV12-3/TRBV12-4 | TGTGCCAGCAGTCGGGGAAACTATGGCTACACCTTC | CASSRGNYGYTF
TRBJ2-1 | NA | few | TRBV7-3 | TGTGCCAGTTCACAGGGAAGCTCCTACAATGAGCAGTTCTTC | CASSQGSSYNEQFF
TRBJ2-3 | TRBD2 | NA | TRBV3-1 | TGTGCCAGCAGCCAAGATCGGGCTAGCGGGGGAGATACGCAGTATTTT | CASSQDRASGGDTQYF
TRBJ1-1 | NA | few | TRBV18 | TGTGCCAGCTCACCAGGGTCCCTGAACACTGAAGCTTTCTTT | CASSPGSLNTEAFF
TRBJ1-3 | TRBD1 | NA | TRBV12-3/TRBV12-4 | TGTGCCAGCAGTACCGACAGGGTGGCTGGAAACACCATATATTTT | CASSTDRVAGNTIYF
TRBJ1-3 | TRBD1 | NA | TRBV7-2 | TGTGCCAGCAGCCTACAGGGGGGGTCTGGAAACACCATATATTTT | CASSLQGGSGNTIYF
TRBJ1-5 | NA | few | TRBV3-1 | TGTGCCAGCAGCGCCCAAAGACTCGATCAGCCCCAGCATTTT | CASSAQRLDQPQHF
TRBJ2-1 | NA | NA | TRBV11-1 | TGTGCCAGCAGCCAGTACAGGAATGAGCAGTTCTTC | CASSQYRNEQFF
TRBJ1-2 | NA | NA | TRBV7-9 | TGTGCCAGCAGCTTTGGAGAGTCTAACTATGGCTACACCTTC | CASSFGESNYGYTF
TRBJ2-1 | NA | NA | TRBV20-1 | TGCAGTGCTAGGGGGGCATATGAGCAGTTCTTC | CSARGAYEQFF
TRBJ2-2 | NA | NA | TRBV4-1 | TGCGCCAGCAGCCCGTTTGGGGACATTCGCACCGGGGAGCTGTTTTTT | CASSPFGDIRTGELFF
TRBJ1-3 | NA | once | TRBV10-3 | TGTGCCATCAAGAGGGGCCCCGAGGTCCCTTCCGGAAACACCATATATTTT | CAIKRGPEVPSGNTIYF
TRBJ1-2 | TRBD1 | many | TRBV25-1 | TGTGCCAGCAGTCAGACAGGGATTTATAACTATGGCTACACCTTC | CASSQTGIYNYGYTF
TRBJ2-3 | NA | few | TRBV20-1 | TGCAGTACAGTGTCGGGGGGCTCCAGGGATACGCAGTATTTT | CSTVSGGSRDTQYF
TRBJ2-4 | NA | few | TRBV6-6 | TGTGCCAGCAGTTACTCGATCGGGGTTCTGTACTTC | CASSYSIGVLYF
TRBJ2-1 | NA | few | TRBV4-1 | TGCGCCAGCAGCTCTCTGACTATGAATGAGCAGTTCTTC | CASSSLTMNEQFF
TRBJ2-1 | NA | NA | TRBV9 | TGTGCCAGCAGCGCCACGGGATTTATGTTGATCAATGAGCAGTTCTTC | CASSATGFMLINEQFF
TRBJ2-1 | TRBD1 | many | TRBV11-3 | TGTGCCAGCAGCATTTATCAGGGGGCGGATGAGCAGTTCTTC | CASSIYQGADEQFF
TRBJ2-1 | TRBD1 | few | TRBV4-1 | TGCGCCAGCAGCCAACCGACAGGGGTACATGAGCAGTTCTTC | CASSQPTGVHEQFF
TRBJ2-1 | NA | NA | TRBV10-3 | TGTGCCATCGACCGGGGGAGCAATGAGCAGTTCTTC | CAIDRGSNEQFF
TRBJ2-3 | NA | NA | TRBV12-3/TRBV12-4 | TGTGCCAGCAGTTTAGCAATCAGACGCACAGATACGCAGTATTTT | CASSLAIRRTDTQYF
TRBJ2-2 | TRBD1 | NA | TRBV6-2/TRBV6-3 | TGTGCCAGCAGTGACGGCGACAGGGGGACCGGGGAGCTGTTTTTT | CASSDGDRGTGELFF
TRBJ2-1 | NA | NA | TRBV6-2/TRBV6-3 | TGTGCCAGCAGTTACGTCGGGCCCTACAATGAGCAGTTCTTC | CASSYVGPYNEQFF
TRBJ2-7 | TRBD2 | few | TRBV2 | TGTGCCAGCAAGACTAGCGGGGGCTACGAGCAGTACTTC | CASKTSGGYEQYF
TRBJ1-1 | NA | few | TRBV4-1 | TGCGCCAGCAGCCAAGATAGGGAGGGGGTAGCTTTCTTT | CASSQDREGVAFF
TRBJ1-6 | NA | NA | TRBV15 | TGTGCCACCAGCAGAGATGGGGGGCGGAATTCACCCCTCCACTTT | CATSRDGGRNSPLHF
TRBJ2-5 | NA | few | TRBV18 | TGTGCCAGCTCACCACCTGGAGACCAAGAGACCCAGTACTTC | CASSPPGDQETQYF
TRBJ1-1 | NA | NA | TRBV5-4 | TGTGCCAGCAGCATCGGGACCTTGGATGAAGCTTTCTTT | CASSIGTLDEAFF
TRBJ2-3 | NA | NA | TRBV4-1 | TGCGCCAGCAGCCAAGTGTACGCAGATACGCAGTATTTT | CASSQVYADTQYF
TRBJ1-1 | NA | NA | TRBV4-2 | TGTGCCAGCAGCCCGGAGTATGTTCAGGGAACCACTGAAGCTTTCTTT | CASSPEYVQGTTEAFF
TRBJ1-2 | NA | many | TRBV3-1 | TGTGCCAGCAGCCAGCAGGGAAACTATGGCTACACCTTC | CASSQQGNYGYTF
TRBJ2-4 | NA | few | TRBV7-3 | TGTGCCAGCAGCCCCTTCCCCGGACAAAACATTCAGTACTTC | CASSPFPGQNIQYF
TRBJ2-5 | NA | NA | TRBV6-2/TRBV6-3 | TGTGCCAGCAGTCCAGAGGAAGAGACCCAGTACTTC | CASSPEEETQYF
TRBJ2-5 | NA | many | TRBV6-1 | TGTGCCAGCAGGGATCAGGGTTTTCGGACCCAGTACTTC | CASRDQGFRTQYF
TRBJ1-1 | NA | NA | TRBV20-1 | TGCAGTGCTAGTGGGAATCGGGGCCACGTAGTAGGCACTGAAGCTTTCTTT | CSASGNRGHVVGTEAFF
TRBJ1-2 | NA | many | TRBV5-1 | TGCGCCAGCTCGCGCGACAGCGCGATCTATGGCTACACCTTC | CASSRDSAIYGYTF
TRBJ2-1 | NA | NA | TRBV6-1 | TGTGCCAGCAGTGATTGGGGGAACAATGAGCAGTTCTTC | CASSDWGNNEQFF
TRBJ1-3 | NA | NA | TRBV20-1 | TGCAGTGCTTTAAGCGGGCAGGCCGCTGGAAACACCATATATTTT | CSALSGQAAGNTIYF
TRBJ2-2 | TRBD2 | NA | TRBV7-9 | TGTGCCAGCAGCTCACCGGGACTAGCCGTCACCGGGGAGCTGTTTTTT | CASSSPGLAVTGELFF
TRBJ1-3 | NA | few | TRBV7-8 | TGTGCCAGCAGCTTAAGTTGGGTCACTGGAAACACCATATATTTT | CASSLSWVTGNTIYF
TRBJ2-2 | NA | NA | TRBV7-8 | TGTGCCAGCAGCTCCTCCCGGGTACAGATCACCGGGGAGCTGTTTTTT | CASSSSRVQITGELFF
TRBJ2-1 | NA | NA | TRBV3-1 | TGTGCCAGCAGCCAAGACGTCAGATACAATGAGCAGTTCTTC | CASSQDVRYNEQFF
TRBJ2-1 | NA | NA | TRBV6-1 | TGTGCCAGCAGTTACAGGGAGGGCCATGAGCAGTTCTTC | CASSYREGHEQFF
TRBJ1-5 | NA | NA | TRBV6-1 | TGTGCCACCAGACTGGCAGGGAGGCAGCCCCAGCATTTT | CATRLAGRQPQHF
TRBJ2-5 | TRBD1 | few | TRBV6-1 | TGTGCCAGCAGCCGACAGGGTGGTGAGACCCAGTACTTC | CASSRQGGETQYF
TRBJ2-5 | NA | few | TRBV6-1 | TGTGCCAGCAGTGGAGGGGCGGGCGAGACCCAGTACTTC | CASSGGAGETQYF
TRBJ2-2 | NA | NA | TRBV18 | TGTGCCAGCTCACCAAGGCAGGGCTACACCAGGGAGCTGTTTTTT | CASSPRQGYTRELFF
TRBJ2-2 | NA | few | TRBV12-5 | TGTGCTAGTTTTTGGGAAGGGGAGCTGTTTTTT | CASFWEGELFF
TRBJ2-3 | NA | NA | TRBV5-1 | TGCGCCAGCAGCTTGGAGGCGGAGAGTGATACGCAGTATTTT | CASSLEAESDTQYF
TRBJ2-1 | NA | NA | TRBV30 | TGTGCCTGGATGATCTCTGCAGCCAACAATGAGCAGTTCTTC | CAWMISAANNEQFF
TRBJ2-4 | NA | few | TRBV11-2 | TGTGCCAGCAGCTCCTTAAGGTCGCTAGCCAAAAACATTCAGTACTTC | CASSSLRSLAKNIQYF
TRBJ2-3 | NA | large | TRBV27 | TGTGCCAGCAGTTCCCAACAGGGAATTGCGACAGATACGCAGTATTTT | CASSSQQGIATDTQYF
TRBJ1-2 | NA | NA | TRBV12-3/TRBV12-4 | TGTGCCAGCACCGCCGGACACTGGGTGGATGGCTACACCTTC | CASTAGHWVDGYTF
TRBJ2-1 | NA | many | TRBV30 | TGTGCCTGGAGTGGAGGGCAGGGGTTGGATGAGCAGTTCTTC | CAWSGGQGLDEQFF